Shown below are 8 T cell receptor beta chains from a single sample sequenced in a study of early T cells in non-severe SARS-CoV-2 infection. One entry per CDR3 protein, called by TCRdb with MiXCR from the 5' RACE reads. Of tens of thousands of distinct CDR3 sequences listed, around 20% are singletons. The sequences come from whole blood, collected at baseline. These receptor sequences come from an adult who was a healthcare worker with PCR-confirmed SARS-CoV-2 infection or an uninfected control (not recorded which).

The rearrangement uses TRBV10-3 and TRBJ1-2; D not certain. Trimming pared 2 bases from V and 5 bases from J, leaving 18 bases between. The CDR3 is made up of 16 amino acids. From germline, CDR1 is ENHRY and CDR2 SYGVKD. The chain's CDR3 is CAISEAKGLGKYGYTF. The CDR3 region has the DNA TGTGCCATCAGTGAGGCGAAAGGACTGGGGAAGTATGGCTACACCTTC.

This CDR3 reads CASSTGQANSPLHF. The CDR3 DNA reads TGTGCCAGCAGCACGGGACAGGCTAATTCACCCCTCCACTTT. This rearrangement joins TRBV28 to TRBJ1-6; 8 bases are shared with TRBD1. This CDR3 contains 14 residues. J lost 6 bases, V lost 6 bases, and 4 bases had no gene match. Germline V gene lookup returns CDR1 MDHEN and CDR2 SYDVKM.

This clonotype appeared a few times. The chain is built from TRBV7-2 and TRBJ1-2, with TRBD1 as a possible D gene (6 bases). The germline V and J ends were trimmed by 5 bases and 5 bases, with 15 bases remaining between them. Germline loops: CDR1 SGHTA, CDR2 FQGNSA. This CDR3 is built from 14 residues. CDR3 DNA: TGTGCCAGCAGCATACCGGGACACCGTTATGGCTACACCTTC. Translating gives CASSIPGHRYGYTF.

The chain links TRBV5-1 to TRBJ1-4, with 8 nucleotides matching TRBD1. Germline V gene sequence: CDR1 SGHRS, CDR2 YFSETQ. This CDR3 comprises 15 residues. The V segment lost 4 bases and the J segment 7 bases; nucleotides outside the gene matches: 9. The CDR3 here is CASSGGQGMGEKLFF. The CDR3 nucleotides read TGCGCCAGCAGCGGAGGACAGGGAATGGGTGAAAAACTGTTTTTT.

This clonotype has at least ten counts. The rearrangement links TRBV18 to TRBJ1-1; weak D call: TRBD1 (6 bases). The V end lost 6 bases, the J end lost 4 bases, and 12 bases lay between the germline ends. CDR3 length: 13 amino acids. Germline V gene lookup returns CDR1 KGHSH and CDR2 LQKENI. The CDR3 spells CASSEGGGTEAFF. The CDR3, as DNA: TGTGCCAGCTCGGAGGGGGGTGGCACTGAAGCTTTCTTT.

This clonotype was picked up a small number of times. CDR3 bases: TGCAGTGCTAGAGGGACTAGCGGGGGAAACTACGAGCAGTACTTC. It is translated as CSARGTSGGNYEQYF. The chain links TRBV20-1 to TRBJ2-7, with 13 bases identical to TRBD2. The CDR3 runs to 15 residues. J was trimmed by 3 bases and V by 1 base; bases with no gene match: 3. Germline CDR1 reads DFQATT; CDR2 reads SNEGSKA (reference sequence).

In its sample, this clonotype was seen a few times. The gene calls are TRBV19 and TRBJ2-7; D may be TRBD2 (5 bases). Germline lookup yields CDR1 LNHDA and CDR2 SQIVND (reference sequence). The V end lost 2 bases, the J end lost 2 bases, and 10 bases lay between the germline ends. The CDR3 runs 14 residues. The CDR3 region is CASSIREDAYEQYF. The CDR3 coding sequence is TGTGCCAGTAGTATACGGGAAGACGCCTACGAGCAGTACTTC.

J is TRBJ2-1 and V is TRBV25-1; D is perhaps TRBD1 (5 bases). The CDR3 consists of 12 residues. Trimming shortened V by 5 bases and J by 9 bases, and 11 bases separated the two germline ends. The germline V gene has CDR1 MGHDK and CDR2 SYGVNS. DNA for the CDR3: TGTGCCAGCAGTCGTTCAAGGGGTGAGCAGTTCTTC. Its translation is CASSRSRGEQFF.